This T cell receptor (beta chain) was recorded in a study of blood T cell repertoires in COVID-19. Study-wide context: Collection of acute and convalescent COVID-19 samples took place in the United States, Italy and Spain. Sample material is recorded as cDNA or gDNA derived from T cells, B-cell-depleted T cells, or PBMCs.

TCRdb keeps only in-frame clones here, not all; method: immunoSEQ multiplex PCR. Of almost 250,000 clones listed, almost 85% are singletons. There are 15 residues in the CDR3. Germline-derived CDR1 and CDR2 are SNHLY and FYNNEI. V was cut by 4 bases and J by 2 bases, with 12 bases left in between. Ages ranged from roughly 18 to 100 years, with residence in 24 US areas. The study assigned cohorts using participant-reported clinical history. Input material: PBMCs or T cells enriched from blood (not recorded which). The sequence was obtained from a woman in her forties or fifties with acute COVID-19. The rearrangement uses TRBV2 and TRBJ1-5; tentatively, D is TRBD1 (5 bases). CDR3 sequence: CASSAGRVGNQPQHF. The CDR3 region has the DNA TGTGCCAGCAGTGCGGGCAGGGTAGGCAATCAGCCCCAGCATTTT.